This is a list of T cell receptor beta chains from one sample in a study of breast tumors, draining lymph nodes, adjacent tissues. TCRdb called the multiplex PCR reads again in MiXCR, with one record for every CDR3 protein. This sample has roughly 130,000 distinct CDR3 sequences, with about 20% found just once. Material for sequencing was axillary lymph node tissue. These receptors originate from a female donor with breast cancer. Some clones in this sample may be carry-over from other donors' samples. Both conserved end residues are part of each CDR3. The D gene is left open where the match is weak. Clone size is shown for a subset of rows, as once, few, many or a class of expanded clone.

d_gene	abundance	v_gene	j_gene	CDR3aa	CDR3nt
-	many	TRBV11-3	TRBJ2-5	CASSLDGVQETQYF	TGTGCCAGCAGCTTAGATGGGGTTCAAGAGACCCAGTACTTC
-	many	TRBV2	TRBJ1-2	CALTAGYTF	TGTGCACTGACCGCCGGCTACACCTTC
TRBD1	many	TRBV7-3	TRBJ1-2	CASSSSGTGGTNYGYTF	TGTGCCAGCAGCTCTTCTGGGACAGGCGGTACTAACTATGGCTACACCTTC
-	many	TRBV6-1	TRBJ1-2	CASSDPRGTNYGYTF	TGTGCCAGCAGTGACCCTAGGGGGACTAACTATGGCTACACCTTC
-	many	TRBV12-3/TRBV12-4	TRBJ2-2	CASSFARSSGELFF	TGTGCCAGCAGTTTTGCCAGGTCTTCCGGGGAGCTGTTTTTT
-	many	TRBV7-8	TRBJ2-1	CASSELFLAWGTQFF	TGTGCCAGCAGCGAGTTATTCCTCGCATGGGGGACGCAGTTCTTC
TRBD1	-	TRBV7-2	TRBJ1-3	CASSFGTVGNTIYF	TGTGCCAGCAGCTTCGGGACAGTTGGAAACACCATATATTTT
-	many	TRBV20-1	TRBJ2-5	CSASGETRPTSAEETQYF	TGCAGTGCTAGTGGAGAGACAAGACCTACCAGTGCCGAAGAGACCCAGTACTTC
-	many	TRBV4-1	TRBJ2-7	CASSQVMQGTYEQYF	TGCGCCAGCAGCCAAGTTATGCAGGGAACCTACGAGCAGTACTTC
-	many	TRBV19	TRBJ2-1	CASSITPGNEQFF	TGTGCCAGTAGTATAACCCCAGGGAATGAGCAGTTCTTC
-	few	TRBV4-2	TRBJ2-1	CASSQDRDPFNEQFF	TGTGCCAGCAGCCAAGACCGGGACCCATTCAATGAGCAGTTCTTC
-	many	TRBV6-1	TRBJ1-5	CASSEERGQPQHF	TGTGCCAGCAGTGAGGAGAGGGGTCAGCCCCAGCATTTT
TRBD1	many	TRBV24-1	TRBJ1-4	CATSDVTGDNEKLFF	TGTGCCACCAGTGACGTGACAGGGGATAATGAAAAACTGTTTTTT
-	many	TRBV20-1	TRBJ1-6	CSARKGSGSPLHF	TGCAGTGCTAGAAAGGGGTCAGGTTCACCCCTCCACTTT
-	many	TRBV2	TRBJ2-1	CASSDRRGGDNEQFF	TGTGCCAGCAGTGATCGTAGGGGGGGGGACAATGAGCAGTTCTTC
-	many	TRBV3-1	TRBJ1-2	CASGQNYGYTF	TGTGCCAGCGGGCAGAACTATGGCTACACCTTC
TRBD1	many	TRBV12-3/TRBV12-4	TRBJ1-2	CASRSTGTDHGYTF	TGTGCCAGCAGATCTACCGGGACAGATCATGGCTACACCTTC
-	many	TRBV27	TRBJ2-7	CASSFGGGSYEQYF	TGTGCCAGCAGTTTTGGGGGAGGAAGCTACGAGCAGTACTTC
TRBD2	many	TRBV2	TRBJ2-3	CASRTSGAYTDTQYF	TGTGCCAGCCGGACTAGCGGGGCCTACACAGATACGCAGTATTTT
TRBD1	many	TRBV5-1	TRBJ1-2	CASSLLQGKAGYTF	TGCGCCAGCAGCTTGTTACAGGGGAAGGCTGGCTACACCTTC
-	many	TRBV20-1	TRBJ2-3	CSARDTPIRTDTQYF	TGCAGTGCTAGAGATACCCCGATCAGGACAGATACGCAGTATTTT
-	few	TRBV6-1	TRBJ1-3	CASSEAETGTGNTIYF	TGTGCCAGCAGTGAAGCGGAAACAGGGACTGGAAACACCATATATTTT
TRBD2	many	TRBV6-1	TRBJ2-7	CASRRGTSALGYEQYF	TGTGCCAGCAGGAGAGGTACTAGCGCCCTGGGGTACGAGCAGTACTTC
-	many	TRBV30	TRBJ2-7	CAWSGISYEQYF	TGTGCCTGGAGTGGTATCTCCTACGAGCAGTACTTC
-	many	TRBV7-3	TRBJ1-6	CASSNGGDSPLHF	TGTGCCAGCAGCAATGGGGGGGACTCACCCCTCCACTTT
TRBD1	many	TRBV7-6	TRBJ2-7	CASSFKDRGVDYEQYF	TGTGCCAGCAGCTTCAAGGACAGGGGGGTCGACTACGAGCAGTACTTC
-	many	TRBV20-1	TRBJ1-4	CSARGGHRDREKLFF	TGCAGTGCTAGGGGAGGGCACAGGGACCGTGAAAAACTGTTTTTT
-	many	TRBV4-2	TRBJ2-1	CASSQGLVAYNEQFF	TGTGCCAGCAGCCAAGGACTAGTAGCTTACAATGAGCAGTTCTTC
-	many	TRBV5-1	TRBJ2-3	CASSFSGVPDTQYF	TGCGCCAGCAGCTTTTCAGGAGTTCCAGATACGCAGTATTTT
-	many	TRBV5-1	TRBJ2-7	CASSLFGGAYEQYF	TGCGCCAGCAGCTTGTTCGGTGGAGCCTACGAGCAGTACTTC
-	few	TRBV30	TRBJ1-5	CAWSLKQARQPQHF	TGTGCCTGGAGCCTAAAACAGGCCCGACAGCCCCAGCATTTT
-	-	TRBV3-1	TRBJ2-6	CASTHEIASSGANVLTF	TGTGCCAGCACCCACGAAATAGCGAGCTCTGGGGCCAACGTCCTGACTTTC
-	many	TRBV6-6	TRBJ2-3	CASSYTLGDPSTDTQYF	TGTGCCAGCAGTTACACACTAGGAGATCCAAGCACAGATACGCAGTATTTT
TRBD2	many	TRBV6-5	TRBJ2-3	CASSVAGAQPSTDTQYF	TGTGCCAGCAGCGTAGCGGGGGCCCAACCTAGCACAGATACGCAGTATTTT
-	many	TRBV19	TRBJ2-2	CASRPSRGNGGDTGELFF	TGTGCCAGTAGGCCGAGTAGGGGTAATGGAGGGGACACCGGGGAGCTGTTTTTT
-	many	TRBV11-2	TRBJ2-1	CASSLSQGTHNEQFF	TGTGCCAGCAGCTTATCACAGGGAACCCACAATGAGCAGTTCTTC
-	many	TRBV6-4	TRBJ1-5	CASSEGRNQPQHF	TGTGCCAGCAGTGAGGGTCGCAATCAGCCCCAGCATTTT